This T cell receptor beta chain came from a study of CD8+ T cells in alopecia areata. Isolated RNA was reverse transcribed into cDNA used as the sequencing template. Produced via immunoSEQ multiplex PCR; TCRdb's table is partial and in-frame only. The sample lists some 240,000 clones; under 75% were seen once. Germline V gene sequence: CDR1 LGHNT, CDR2 FRNRAP. This CDR3 has 18 amino acids. Trimming cost V 6 bases and J 5 bases; bases outside gene matches: 17. Stated treatment: oral pan-JAK inhibitor, 5-10 mg twice daily. This clone has only a few counts. The sample here was CD4+ T cells sorted from blood, taken at week 4, from a patient treated with tofacitinib. This TCR was sampled from a human donor with alopecia areata. The chain employs TRBV12-5 and TRBJ1-4, with 8 bases lining up with TRBD1. The CDR3 loop is CASGAGRDRNTLNEKLFF. In DNA form, the CDR3 reads TGTGCTAGTGGCGCAGGCCGGGACAGGAATACCTTAAATGAAAAACTGTTTTTT.